One and the same sample provided the 8 T cell receptor beta chains below, sequenced in a study of shared clonotypes between healthy human individuals. CD45RO-negative, CCR7-selected cells formed the naive CD8 fraction, which excluded terminally differentiated effector memory CD45RA+ cells. Data came from immunoSEQ multiplex PCR; TCRdb stores just in-frame clones and leaves some out. The sample has around 650,000 clones; approximately 96% are singletons. Source material: naive CD8+ T cells sorted from blood. The receptors originated from a woman aged 30 to 39 in good health.

The J gene is TRBJ2-2, the V gene TRBV2; D remains ambiguous. Trimming stripped 6 bases from V and 5 bases from J, with 7 bases between. Germline V CDR1 and CDR2: SNHLY, FYNNEI. The CDR3 covers 12 residues. The CDR3 DNA reads TGTGCCAGCAGGGATTCAACCGGGGAGCTGTTTTTT. It encodes CASRDSTGELFF.

The chain joins TRBV7-6 to TRBJ2-5, with no clear D. Matching the DNA end better, TRBJ2-7 makes the J call doubtful. Germline V gene lookup returns CDR1 SGHVS and CDR2 FNYEAQ. The CDR3 consists of 13 residues. The CDR3 DNA is TGTGCCAGCAGCTTAGACCTCTCCTACGAGCAGTACTTC. Translating gives CASSLDLSYEQYF.

The gene calls are TRBV27 and TRBJ2-7, with 7 bases aligning to TRBD2. Germline CDR1 reads MNHEY; CDR2 reads SMNVEV (reference sequence). The V and J ends lost 5 bases and 1 base, in that order; junction bases with no gene match: 11. This CDR3 has 16 residues. CDR3 DNA: TGTGCCAGCAGTCCCAGCTGGGGGGGAGTTTCCTACGAGCAGTACTTC. Amino acid sequence: CASSPSWGGVSYEQYF.

This chain joins TRBV2 and TRBJ2-7; tentatively, D is TRBD1 or TRBD2 (5 bases each). Trimming cost V 7 bases and J 3 bases, with 13 bases left between them. CDR1 SNHLY and CDR2 FYNNEI come from the germline V gene. The CDR3 is 13 residues long. The CDR3 nucleotides are TGTGCCAGCATCCGGGACCCTCACTACGAGCAGTACTTC. It specifies CASIRDPHYEQYF.

This clone was observed once. The chain links TRBV9 to TRBJ2-4; D call uncertain. V was trimmed by 3 bases and J by 5 bases, leaving 6 bases between them. The CDR3 covers 12 residues. The germline gives CDR1 SGDLS, CDR2 YYNGEE. The CDR3 is CASSGTENIQYF. The CDR3 DNA reads as TGTGCCAGCAGCGGGACGGAAAACATTCAGTACTTC.

V usage is TRBV28 and J usage is TRBJ2-7; D is undetermined. CDR1 is MDHEN, CDR2 SYDVKM, per germline. Trimming removed 7 bases from V and 0 bases from J, with 13 bases in between. CDR3 length: 14 amino acids. The CDR3 region has the DNA TGTGCCAGCACTCGCGCAGGTAGCTCCTACGAGCAGTACTTC. It is translated as CASTRAGSSYEQYF.

A word on this clone: Other DNA sequences in this specimen translate into the identical CDR3. The rearrangement links TRBV27 to TRBJ2-3, with a tentative D call TRBD1 (6 bases). Germline assignment: CDR1 MNHEY and CDR2 SMNVEV (reference sequence). Trimming cost V 1 base and J 0 bases, with 11 bases left between them. The CDR3 loop spans 16 amino acids. CDR3 DNA: TGTGCCAGCAGTTTATACGCAGGGGTTAGCACAGATACGCAGTATTTT. Protein sequence: CASSLYAGVSTDTQYF.

The chain employs TRBV7-9 and TRBJ2-5; no definite D call. There are 15 residues in the CDR3. The V end was cut by 6 bases, the J end by 2 bases, with 16 bases between. Per germline, CDR1 SEHNR and CDR2 FQNEAQ (reference sequence). The CDR3 bases are TGTGCCAGCAGAGGTAGGGCGGCATCGCAAGAGACCCAGTACTTC. Encoded protein: CASRGRAASQETQYF. The full variable domain, rest sourced from reference TRBV7-9 and TRBJ2-5, is DTGVSQNPRHKITKRGQNVTFRCDPISEHNRLYWYRQTLGQGPEFLTYFQNEAQLEKSRLLSDRFSAERPKGSFSTLEIQRTEQGDSAMYLCASRGRAASQETQYFGPGTRLLVL.